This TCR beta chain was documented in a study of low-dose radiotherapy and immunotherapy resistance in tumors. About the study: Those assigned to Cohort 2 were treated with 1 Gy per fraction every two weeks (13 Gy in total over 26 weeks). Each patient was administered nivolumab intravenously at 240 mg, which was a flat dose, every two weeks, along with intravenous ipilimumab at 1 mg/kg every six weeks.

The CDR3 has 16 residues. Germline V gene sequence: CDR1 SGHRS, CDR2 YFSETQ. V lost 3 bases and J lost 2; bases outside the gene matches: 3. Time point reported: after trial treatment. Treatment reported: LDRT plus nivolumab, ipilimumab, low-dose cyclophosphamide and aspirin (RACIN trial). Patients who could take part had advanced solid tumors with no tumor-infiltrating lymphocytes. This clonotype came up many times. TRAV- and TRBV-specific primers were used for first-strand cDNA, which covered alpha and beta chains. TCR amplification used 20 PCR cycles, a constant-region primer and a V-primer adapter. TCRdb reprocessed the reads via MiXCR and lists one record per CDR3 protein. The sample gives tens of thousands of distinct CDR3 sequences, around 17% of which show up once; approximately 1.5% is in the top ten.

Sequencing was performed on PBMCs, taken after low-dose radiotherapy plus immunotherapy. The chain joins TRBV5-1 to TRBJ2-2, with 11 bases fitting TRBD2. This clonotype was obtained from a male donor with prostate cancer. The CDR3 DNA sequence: TGCGCCAGCAGCTCCGGGACTAGCGGAAACACCGGGGAGCTGTTTTTT. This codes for CASSSGTSGNTGELFF.